This paragraph covers one T cell receptor (beta chain) sequence. Its antigen is not yet known. Per-base quality was not reported, and no clone a single base away is much larger than it. The data stem from a study of cytotoxic CD8 clonotypes in ibrutinib-treated CLL (dated by TCRdb to about 2021). Background on the whole study: The cohort was composed of about 10 relapsed/refractory and about 15 treatment-naive patients; IGHV unmutated status was identified in 17 patients. Responses were partial in some 24 patients and complete in 2; after median approximately 66 months follow-up, about 14 stayed in remission and approximately 12 progressed. Response samples were obtained after a median of approximately twelve months of treatment, with a range of about 6 to 40 months. On average, each sample yielded 255,043 productive templates and tens of thousands of productive rearrangements. Of the 90 or so participants in the trial, about two dozen had longitudinal samples available. Cryopreserved peripheral blood mononuclear cells were collected at three points: before therapy, at response, and at either sustained remission or disease progression. Every remission and progressive disease sample was obtained while ibrutinib was still being received by the patients.

Read against the paper, the sample's time point label means: progressive disease on ibrutinib. For TCR beta library preparation, about 2.2 micrograms of genomic DNA were extracted from the cryopreserved PBMCs. Longitudinal blood samples from CLL patients receiving ibrutinib monotherapy were subjected to high-throughput TCR beta sequencing. The patients were enrolled in a single-center, open-label phase 2 trial of ibrutinib monotherapy. Findings and caveats that apply to the study as a whole: Lymph node repertoires were not examined, and the timing of sampling was not matched between patients in sustained remission and those whose disease progressed. Baseline clonality exceeded that of age-matched healthy donors and correlated strongly with circulating CD8+ T-cell counts. Public clonotypes were rare and either contracted or stayed stable during treatment, and the rise in clonality at ibrutinib response reflected the expansion of private clonotypes. Clonality rose at ibrutinib response, remained stable during sustained remission, and dropped back toward baseline at progression.

The germline V gene supplies CDR1 SGHRS and CDR2 YFSETQ. Trimming costs V 4 bases and J 0 bases, and their ends lie 14 bases apart. Measured from the cysteine to the phenylalanine, the CDR3 is 17 residues long. Only the CDR3 DNA is retained, 51 bases long and in frame from the first base. A MiSeq instrument was used for deep resolution sequencing, which targeted depths ranging from 1 in 1 million up to 1 in 200,000 T cells, with coverage averaging 10x for each clonotype. The immunoSEQ hsTCRB Kit was used to generate the TCR beta libraries. The original methods were these. The data were analyzed with ImmunoSEQ Analyzer and ImmunoSEQ Data Assistant, and V, D and J gene assignments followed IMGT definitions. Clonality was computed as one minus normalized Shannon entropy of productive rearrangement frequencies, ranging from 0 to 1. Only overrepresented clonotypes making up at least 0.05% of each patient's repertoire were included in the public clonotype analysis. Thirteen age-matched healthy donor repertoires from immuneACCESS were used as controls for clonality. TCRdb's version of the immuneACCESS table is confined to in-frame rearrangements and falls short of the full clone set. An unresolved V gene accounts for under half of the shortfall where checked; the remainder is of unknown origin. V, J and clone size derive from that table, while D and trimming were established from the DNA sequence. This sample is represented by 250,000 to 350,000 clones; 76% of them were singletons. The ten largest clones take up about 5.3% of the sample.

This clonotype was sampled from a human donor with chronic lymphocytic leukemia. Recombination connected TRBV5-1 to TRBJ1-6, with no confident D gene call. The material was PBMCs, obtained at disease progression, from a patient treated with ibrutinib. CDR3 sequence: CASSGNNRHSYNSPLHF. The DNA reads as follows: TGCGCCAGCAGCGGGAACAACCGCCACTCCTATAATTCACCCCTCCACTTT. Here the CDR3 is joined to the reference TRBV5-1 and TRBJ1-6 genes, and the full variable domain is: KAGVTQTPRYLIKTRGQQVTLSCSPISGHRSVSWYQQTPGQGLQFLFEYFSETQRNKGNFPGRFSGRQFSNSRSEMNVSTLELGDSALYLCASSGNNRHSYNSPLHFGNGTRLTVT.